A single T cell receptor (beta chain) is shown here with its context. Profiled with immunoSEQ multiplex PCR; TCRdb holds only in-frame clones, not every one. The repertoire includes about 370,000 clones, approximately 89% of them detected once, and over 1.5% sits in the top ten. V lost 2 bases and J lost 10, with 14 bases in between. This CDR3 has 14 amino acids. Germline lookup yields CDR1 MNHEY and CDR2 SVGAGI. Indicated treatment: some 20 received Ad26.COV2.S at low or high dose, single or two shots; several received placebo; per-sample allocation not given. Specimen acquisition occurred on day 63 following the initial vaccine or placebo injection. Wuhan-strain SARS-CoV-2 spike was expressed by the Ad26 vector that made up the vaccine. The data originate from a study of Ad26.COV2.S vaccination and SARS-CoV-2 variants. Across the whole study: Of the COV1001 trial arms, the Ad26.COV2.S arm included the donor.

This receptor was taken from a person between 18 and 65 years old who received the Ad26.COV2.S COVID-19 vaccine or a placebo. This specimen was peripheral blood, taken in a trial of Ad26.COV2.S vaccine versus placebo. This rearrangement joins TRBV6-5 to TRBJ1-4; unclear D gene. Written as DNA, the CDR3 is TGTGCCAGCAGTTACGGGCCTTGGGAGGGAAAACTGTTTTTT. It is translated as CASSYGPWEGKLFF.